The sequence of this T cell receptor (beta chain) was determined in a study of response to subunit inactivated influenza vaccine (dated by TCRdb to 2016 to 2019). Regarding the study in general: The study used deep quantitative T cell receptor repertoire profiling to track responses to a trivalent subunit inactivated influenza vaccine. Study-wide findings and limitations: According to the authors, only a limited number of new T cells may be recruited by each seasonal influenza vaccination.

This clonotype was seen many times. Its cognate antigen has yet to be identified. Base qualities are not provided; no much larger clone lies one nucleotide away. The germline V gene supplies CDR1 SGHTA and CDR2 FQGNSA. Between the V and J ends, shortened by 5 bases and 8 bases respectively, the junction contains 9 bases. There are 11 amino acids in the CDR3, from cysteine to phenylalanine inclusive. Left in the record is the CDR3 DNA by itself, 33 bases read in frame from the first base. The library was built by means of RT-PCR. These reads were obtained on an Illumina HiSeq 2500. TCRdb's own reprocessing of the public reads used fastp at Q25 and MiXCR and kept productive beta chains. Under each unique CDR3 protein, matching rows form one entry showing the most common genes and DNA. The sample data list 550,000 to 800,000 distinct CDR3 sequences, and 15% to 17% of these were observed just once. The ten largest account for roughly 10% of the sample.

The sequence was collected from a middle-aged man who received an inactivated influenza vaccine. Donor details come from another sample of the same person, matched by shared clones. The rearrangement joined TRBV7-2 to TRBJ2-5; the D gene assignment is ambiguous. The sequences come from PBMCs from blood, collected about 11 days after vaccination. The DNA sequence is TGTGCCAGCAGCCTATTCCCCACCCAGTACTTC. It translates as CASSLFPTQYF.